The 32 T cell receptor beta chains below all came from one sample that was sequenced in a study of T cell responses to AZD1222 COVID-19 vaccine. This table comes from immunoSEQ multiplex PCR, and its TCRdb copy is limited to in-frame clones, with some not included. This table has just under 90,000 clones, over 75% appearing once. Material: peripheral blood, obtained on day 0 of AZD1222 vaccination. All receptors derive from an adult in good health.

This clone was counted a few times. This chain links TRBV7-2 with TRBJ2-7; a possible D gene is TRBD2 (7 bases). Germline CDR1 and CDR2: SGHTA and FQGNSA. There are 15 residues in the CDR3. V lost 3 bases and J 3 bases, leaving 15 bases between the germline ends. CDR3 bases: TGTGCCAGCAGCTTCCAGCCGGGGGGCATCTACGAGCAGTACTTC. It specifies CASSFQPGGIYEQYF.

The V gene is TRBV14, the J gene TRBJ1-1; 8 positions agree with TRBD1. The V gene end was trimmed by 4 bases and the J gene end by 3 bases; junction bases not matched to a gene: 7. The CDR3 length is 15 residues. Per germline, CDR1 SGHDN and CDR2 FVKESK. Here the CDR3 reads CASSLRTGRHTEAFF. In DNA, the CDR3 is TGTGCCAGCAGCCTACGGACAGGGAGGCACACTGAAGCTTTCTTT.

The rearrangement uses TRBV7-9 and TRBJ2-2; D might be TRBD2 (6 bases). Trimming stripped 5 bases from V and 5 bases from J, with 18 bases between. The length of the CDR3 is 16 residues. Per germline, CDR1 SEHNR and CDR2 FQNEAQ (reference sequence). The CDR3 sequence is CASSIRDLGGTGELFF. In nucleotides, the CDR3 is TGTGCCAGCAGCATCCGGGACTTAGGTGGGACCGGGGAGCTGTTTTTT.

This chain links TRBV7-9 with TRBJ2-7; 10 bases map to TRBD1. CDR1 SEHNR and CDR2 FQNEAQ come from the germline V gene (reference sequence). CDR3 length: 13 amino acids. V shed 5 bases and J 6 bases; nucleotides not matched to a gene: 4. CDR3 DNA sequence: TGTGCCAGCAGCATGACAGGGGGCAGCGAGCAGTACTTC. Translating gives CASSMTGGSEQYF.

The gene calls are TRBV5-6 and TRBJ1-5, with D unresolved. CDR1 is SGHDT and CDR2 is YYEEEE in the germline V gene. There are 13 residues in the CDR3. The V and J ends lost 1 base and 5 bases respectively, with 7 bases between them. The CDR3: CASSLSGDQPQHF. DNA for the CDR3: TGTGCCAGCAGCTTGTCGGGTGATCAGCCCCAGCATTTT. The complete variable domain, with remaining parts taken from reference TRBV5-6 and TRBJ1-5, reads DAGVTQSPTHLIKTRGQQVTLRCSPKSGHDTVSWYQQALGQGPQFIFQYYEEEERQRGNFPDRFSGHQFPNYSSELNVNALLLGDSALYLCASSLSGDQPQHFGDGTRLSIL.

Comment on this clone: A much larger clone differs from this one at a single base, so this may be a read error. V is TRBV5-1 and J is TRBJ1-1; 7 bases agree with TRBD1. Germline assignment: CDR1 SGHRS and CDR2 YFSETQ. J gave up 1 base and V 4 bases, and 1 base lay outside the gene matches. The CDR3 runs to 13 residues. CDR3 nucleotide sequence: TGCGCCAGCAGCCGACAGGGGAACACTGAAGCTTTCTTT. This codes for CASSRQGNTEAFF. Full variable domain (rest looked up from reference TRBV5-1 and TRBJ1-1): KAGVTQTPRYLIKTRGQQVTLSCSPISGHRSVSWYQQTPGQGLQFLFEYFSETQRNKGNFPGRFSGRQFSNSRSEMNVSTLELGDSALYLCASSRQGNTEAFFGQGTRLTVV.

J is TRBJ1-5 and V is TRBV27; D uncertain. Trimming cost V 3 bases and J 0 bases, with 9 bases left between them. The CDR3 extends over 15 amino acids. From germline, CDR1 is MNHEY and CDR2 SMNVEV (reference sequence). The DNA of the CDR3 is TGTGCCAGCAGTTTTTGGGCAGTTAGCAATCAGCCCCAGCATTTT. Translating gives CASSFWAVSNQPQHF.

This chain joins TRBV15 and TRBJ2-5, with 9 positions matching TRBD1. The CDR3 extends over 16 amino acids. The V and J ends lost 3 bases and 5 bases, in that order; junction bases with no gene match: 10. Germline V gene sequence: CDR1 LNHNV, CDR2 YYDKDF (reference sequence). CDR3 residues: CATSSSPGQGGETQYF. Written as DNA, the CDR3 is TGTGCCACCAGCAGTTCGCCGGGACAGGGCGGTGAGACCCAGTACTTC.

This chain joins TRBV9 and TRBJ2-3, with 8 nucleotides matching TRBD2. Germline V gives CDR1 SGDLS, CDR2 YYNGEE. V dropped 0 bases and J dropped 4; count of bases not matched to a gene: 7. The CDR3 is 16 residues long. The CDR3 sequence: CASSVGSGSGADTQYF. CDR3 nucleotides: TGTGCCAGCAGCGTAGGGAGCGGGAGCGGCGCAGATACGCAGTATTTT.

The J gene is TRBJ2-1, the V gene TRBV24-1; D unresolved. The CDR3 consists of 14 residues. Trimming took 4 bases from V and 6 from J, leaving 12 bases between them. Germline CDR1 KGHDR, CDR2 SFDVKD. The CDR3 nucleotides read TGTGCCACCAGTGAACCAAGTCTCACCAATGAGCAGTTCTTC. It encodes CATSEPSLTNEQFF.

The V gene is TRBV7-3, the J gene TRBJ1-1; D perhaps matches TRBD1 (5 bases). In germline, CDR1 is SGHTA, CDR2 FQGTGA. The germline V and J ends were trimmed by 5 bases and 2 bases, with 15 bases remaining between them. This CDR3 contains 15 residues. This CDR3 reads CASSPQGSGNTEAFF. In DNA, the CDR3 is TGTGCCAGCAGCCCCCAGGGTTCGGGCAACACTGAAGCTTTCTTT.

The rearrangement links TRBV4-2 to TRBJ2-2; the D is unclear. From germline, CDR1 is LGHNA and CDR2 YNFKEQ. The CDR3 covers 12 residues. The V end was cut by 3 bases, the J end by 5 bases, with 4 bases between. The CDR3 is CASSQMTGELFF. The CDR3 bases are TGTGCCAGCAGCCAGATGACCGGGGAGCTGTTTTTT.

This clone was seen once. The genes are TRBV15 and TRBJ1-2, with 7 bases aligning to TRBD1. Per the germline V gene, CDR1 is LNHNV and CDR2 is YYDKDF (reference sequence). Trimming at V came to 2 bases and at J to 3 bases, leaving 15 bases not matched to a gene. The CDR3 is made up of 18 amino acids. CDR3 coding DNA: TGTGCCACCAGCAGAAATGGACAGGAGGGAAGCGGCGACTATGGCTACACCTTC. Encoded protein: CATSRNGQEGSGDYGYTF.

The DNA for the CDR3 is TGCGCCAGCAGCCAAGATTCGGGAGTAGCTCTCGGGGAGCTGTTTTTT. Its translation is CASSQDSGVALGELFF. The chain couples TRBV4-1 to TRBJ2-2; D is perhaps TRBD2 (6 bases). V was shortened by 0 bases and J by 7 bases, with 15 bases between the two germline ends. Germline loops: CDR1 MGHRA, CDR2 YSYEKL. The CDR3 has 16 amino acids.

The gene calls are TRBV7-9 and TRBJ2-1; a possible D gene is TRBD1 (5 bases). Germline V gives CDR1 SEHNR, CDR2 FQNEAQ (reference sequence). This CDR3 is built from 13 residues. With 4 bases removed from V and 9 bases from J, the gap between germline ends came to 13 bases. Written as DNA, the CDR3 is TGTGCCAGCAGCTGGTTTGGGGCGGTTGAGCAGTTCTTC. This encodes CASSWFGAVEQFF.

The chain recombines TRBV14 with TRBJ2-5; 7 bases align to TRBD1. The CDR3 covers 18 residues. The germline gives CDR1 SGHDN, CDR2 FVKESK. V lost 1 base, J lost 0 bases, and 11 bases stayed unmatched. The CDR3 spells CASSQARGTATYQETQYF. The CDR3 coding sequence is TGTGCCAGCAGCCAAGCCCGAGGGACAGCAACTTACCAAGAGACCCAGTACTTC. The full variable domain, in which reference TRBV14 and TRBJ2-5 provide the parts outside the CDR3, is EAGVTQFPSHSVIEKGQTVTLRCDPISGHDNLYWYRRVMGKEIKFLLHFVKESKQDESGMPNNRFLAERTGGTYSTLKVQPAELEDSGVYFCASSQARGTATYQETQYFGPGTRLLVL.

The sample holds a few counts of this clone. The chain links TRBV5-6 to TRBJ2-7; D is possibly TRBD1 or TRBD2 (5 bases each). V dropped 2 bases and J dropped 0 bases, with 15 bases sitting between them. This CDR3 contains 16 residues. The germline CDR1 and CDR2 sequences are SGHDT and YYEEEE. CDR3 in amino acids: CASSLTGRRSSYEQYF. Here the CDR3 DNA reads TGTGCCAGCAGCTTAACGGGACGGCGTAGCTCCTACGAGCAGTACTTC.

DNA for the CDR3: TGTGCCAGCAAGGAGGGGCCGGCGCCCCTCCACTTT. Amino acids: CASKEGPAPLHF. The rearrangement joins TRBV28 to TRBJ1-6, with a weak D call TRBD1 (5 bases). V was clipped by 7 bases and J by 13 bases, with 14 bases between them. The germline V gene has CDR1 MDHEN and CDR2 SYDVKM. This CDR3 has 12 residues.

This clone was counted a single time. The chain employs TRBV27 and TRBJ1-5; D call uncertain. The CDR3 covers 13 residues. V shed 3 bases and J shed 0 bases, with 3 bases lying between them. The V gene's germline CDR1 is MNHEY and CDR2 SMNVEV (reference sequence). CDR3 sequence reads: CASSFYSNQPQHF. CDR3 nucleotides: TGTGCCAGCAGTTTTTATAGCAATCAGCCCCAGCATTTT.

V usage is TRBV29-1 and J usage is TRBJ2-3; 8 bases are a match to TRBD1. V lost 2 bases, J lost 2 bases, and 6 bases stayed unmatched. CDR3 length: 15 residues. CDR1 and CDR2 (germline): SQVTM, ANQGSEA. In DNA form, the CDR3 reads TGCAGCGTTGAATCCCAGGGGGCGTTCACAGATACGCAGTATTTT. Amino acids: CSVESQGAFTDTQYF.

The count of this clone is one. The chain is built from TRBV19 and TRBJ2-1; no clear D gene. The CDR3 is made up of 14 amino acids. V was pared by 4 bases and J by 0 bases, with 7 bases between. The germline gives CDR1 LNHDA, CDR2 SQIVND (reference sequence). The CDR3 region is CASSRSSSYNEQFF. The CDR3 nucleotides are TGTGCCAGTAGTAGGTCCAGCTCCTACAATGAGCAGTTCTTC.

In DNA form, the CDR3 reads TGTGCCAGCAGTTCCCCGGCACAGGGGGCTACTGAGCAGTTCTTC. This encodes CASSSPAQGATEQFF. The chain links TRBV28 to TRBJ2-1; 9 bases line up with TRBD1. This CDR3 region has 15 residues. V trimming: 4 bases; J trimming: 9 bases; junction bases outside the gene matches: 10. Germline-derived CDR1 and CDR2 are MDHEN and SYDVKM.

The chain's CDR3 is CASSQNEGAVNEKLFF. DNA of the CDR3: TGCGCCAGCAGCCAAAATGAGGGGGCCGTTAATGAAAAACTGTTTTTT. This chain connects TRBV4-1 to TRBJ1-4; 7 bases align to TRBD1. The CDR3 covers 16 residues. Germline V lookup: CDR1 MGHRA, CDR2 YSYEKL. Trimming cost V 2 bases and J 4 bases; bases outside gene matches: 7.

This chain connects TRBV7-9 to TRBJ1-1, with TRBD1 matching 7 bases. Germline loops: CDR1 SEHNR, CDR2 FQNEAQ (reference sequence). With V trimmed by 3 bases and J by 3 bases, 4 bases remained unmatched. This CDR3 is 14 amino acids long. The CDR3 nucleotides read TGTGCCAGCAGCTTTCAGGGGGGAGACACTGAAGCTTTCTTT. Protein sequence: CASSFQGGDTEAFF. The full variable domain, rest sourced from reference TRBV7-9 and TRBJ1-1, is DTGVSQNPRHKITKRGQNVTFRCDPISEHNRLYWYRQTLGQGPEFLTYFQNEAQLEKSRLLSDRFSAERPKGSFSTLEIQRTEQGDSAMYLCASSFQGGDTEAFFGQGTRLTVV.

CDR3 residues: CASSVGQGANTGELFF. Here the CDR3 DNA reads TGTGCCAGTAGTGTGGGACAGGGCGCGAACACCGGGGAGCTGTTTTTT. The chain couples TRBV19 to TRBJ2-2; 9 nucleotides align to TRBD1. V lost 5 bases to trimming and J lost 0 bases; unmatched junction nucleotides: 4. This CDR3 contains 16 residues. Germline CDR1 LNHDA, CDR2 SQIVND (reference sequence).

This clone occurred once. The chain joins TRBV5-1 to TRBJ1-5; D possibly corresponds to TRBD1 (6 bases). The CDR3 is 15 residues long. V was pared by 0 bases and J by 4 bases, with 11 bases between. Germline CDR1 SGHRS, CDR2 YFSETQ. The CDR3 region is CASSLADSRNQPQHF. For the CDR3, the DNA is TGCGCCAGCAGCTTGGCGGACAGCCGAAATCAGCCCCAGCATTTT.

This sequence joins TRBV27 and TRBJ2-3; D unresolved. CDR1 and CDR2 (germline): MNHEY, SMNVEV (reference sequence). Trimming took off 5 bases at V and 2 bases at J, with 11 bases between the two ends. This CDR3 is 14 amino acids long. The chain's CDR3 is CASSTQPSTDTQYF. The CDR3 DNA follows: TGTGCCAGCAGTACTCAACCCTCCACAGATACGCAGTATTTT.

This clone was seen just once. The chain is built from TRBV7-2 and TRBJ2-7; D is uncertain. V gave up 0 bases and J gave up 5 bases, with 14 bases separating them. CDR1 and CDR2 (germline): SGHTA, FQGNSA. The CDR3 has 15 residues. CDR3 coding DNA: TGTGCCAGCAGCTTAGCGTTGATTTCAGCTCACGAGCAGTACTTC. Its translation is CASSLALISAHEQYF.

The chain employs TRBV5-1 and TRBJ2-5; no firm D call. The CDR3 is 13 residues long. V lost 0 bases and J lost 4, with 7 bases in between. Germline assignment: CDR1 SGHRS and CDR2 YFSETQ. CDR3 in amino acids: CASSLAIGETQYF. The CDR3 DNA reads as TGCGCCAGCAGCTTGGCGATTGGAGAGACCCAGTACTTC. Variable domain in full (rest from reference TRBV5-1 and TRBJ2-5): KAGVTQTPRYLIKTRGQQVTLSCSPISGHRSVSWYQQTPGQGLQFLFEYFSETQRNKGNFPGRFSGRQFSNSRSEMNVSTLELGDSALYLCASSLAIGETQYFGPGTRLLVL.

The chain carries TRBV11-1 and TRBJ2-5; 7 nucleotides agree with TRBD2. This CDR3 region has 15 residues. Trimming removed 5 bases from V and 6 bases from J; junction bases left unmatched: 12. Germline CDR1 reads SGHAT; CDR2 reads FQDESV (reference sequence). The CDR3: CASSLIAGSGKTQYF. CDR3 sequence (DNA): TGTGCCAGCAGCCTAATAGCGGGTTCGGGGAAGACCCAGTACTTC.

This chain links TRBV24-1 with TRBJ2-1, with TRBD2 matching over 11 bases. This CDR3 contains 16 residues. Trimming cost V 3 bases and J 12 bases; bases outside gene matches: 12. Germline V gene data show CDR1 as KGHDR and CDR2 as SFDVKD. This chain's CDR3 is CATSDGLAGGRQRQFF. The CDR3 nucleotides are TGTGCCACCAGTGATGGGCTAGCGGGAGGACGACAACGGCAGTTCTTC.

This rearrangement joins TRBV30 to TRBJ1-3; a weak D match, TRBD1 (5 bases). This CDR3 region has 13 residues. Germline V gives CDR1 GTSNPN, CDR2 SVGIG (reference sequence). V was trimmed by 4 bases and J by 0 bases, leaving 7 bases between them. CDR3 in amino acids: CAWTTGSGNTIYF. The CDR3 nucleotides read TGTGCCTGGACAACAGGCTCTGGAAACACCATATATTTT.